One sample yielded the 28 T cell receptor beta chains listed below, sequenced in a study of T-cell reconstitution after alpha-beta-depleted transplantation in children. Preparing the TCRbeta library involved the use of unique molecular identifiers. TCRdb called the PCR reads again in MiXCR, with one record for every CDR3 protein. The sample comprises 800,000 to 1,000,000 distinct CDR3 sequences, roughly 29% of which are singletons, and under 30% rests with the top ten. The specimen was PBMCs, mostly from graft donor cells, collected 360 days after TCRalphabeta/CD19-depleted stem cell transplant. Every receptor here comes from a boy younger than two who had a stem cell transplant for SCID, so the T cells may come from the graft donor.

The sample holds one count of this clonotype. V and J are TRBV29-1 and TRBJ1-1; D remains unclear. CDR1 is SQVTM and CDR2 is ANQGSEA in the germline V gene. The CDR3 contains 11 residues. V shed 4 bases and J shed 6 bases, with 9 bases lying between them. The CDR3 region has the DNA TGCAGCGTTGCAGCCGGCGCTGAAGCTTTCTTT. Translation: CSVAAGAEAFF.

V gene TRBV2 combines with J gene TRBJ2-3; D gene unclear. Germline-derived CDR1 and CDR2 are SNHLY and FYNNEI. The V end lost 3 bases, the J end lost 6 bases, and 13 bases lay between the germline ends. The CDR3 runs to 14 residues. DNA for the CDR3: TGTGCCAGCAGTGAGAGTAGGACCGGGGATACGCAGTATTTT. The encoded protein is CASSESRTGDTQYF.

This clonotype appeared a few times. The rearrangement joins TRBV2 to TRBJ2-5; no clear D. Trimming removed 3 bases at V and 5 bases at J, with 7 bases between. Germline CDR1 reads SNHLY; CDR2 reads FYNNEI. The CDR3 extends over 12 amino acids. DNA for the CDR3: TGTGCCAGCAGTGAGCCACCGGAGACCCAGTACTTC. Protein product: CASSEPPETQYF.

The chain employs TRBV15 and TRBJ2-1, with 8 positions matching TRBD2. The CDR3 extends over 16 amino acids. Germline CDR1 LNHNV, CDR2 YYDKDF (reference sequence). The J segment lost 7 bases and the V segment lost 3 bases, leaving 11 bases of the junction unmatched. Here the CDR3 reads CATSRPPAGGGNEQFF. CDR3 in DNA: TGTGCCACCAGCAGGCCCCCCGCGGGGGGCGGGAATGAGCAGTTCTTC.

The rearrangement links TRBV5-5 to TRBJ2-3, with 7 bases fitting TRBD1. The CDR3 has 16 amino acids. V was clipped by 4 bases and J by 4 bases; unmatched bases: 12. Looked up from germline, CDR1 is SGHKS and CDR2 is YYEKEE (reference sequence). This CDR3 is CASSQRRAQGADTQYF. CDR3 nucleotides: TGTGCCAGCAGCCAAAGGCGGGCTCAGGGGGCAGATACGCAGTATTTT.

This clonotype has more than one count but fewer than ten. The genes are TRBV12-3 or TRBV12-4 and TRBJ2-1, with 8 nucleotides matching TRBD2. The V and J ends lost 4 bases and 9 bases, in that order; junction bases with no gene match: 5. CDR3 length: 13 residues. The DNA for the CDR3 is TGTGCCAGCAGTTCGGGACTAGGGGGTGAGCAGTTCTTC. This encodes CASSSGLGGEQFF.

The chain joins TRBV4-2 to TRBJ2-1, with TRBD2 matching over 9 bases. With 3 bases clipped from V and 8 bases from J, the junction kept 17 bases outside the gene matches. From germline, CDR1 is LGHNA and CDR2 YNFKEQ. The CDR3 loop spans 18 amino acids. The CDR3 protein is CASSHGPLAGGPLYEQFF. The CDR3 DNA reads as TGTGCCAGCAGCCACGGGCCCCTGGCGGGGGGGCCGTTGTATGAGCAGTTCTTC.

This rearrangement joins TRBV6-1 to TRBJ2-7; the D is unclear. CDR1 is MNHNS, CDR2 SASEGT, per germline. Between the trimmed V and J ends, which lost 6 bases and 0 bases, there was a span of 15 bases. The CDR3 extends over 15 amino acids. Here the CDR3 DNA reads TGTGCCAGCAGCGAGCAGGCCTGGGTCTCCTACGAGCAGTACTTC. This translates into CASSEQAWVSYEQYF.

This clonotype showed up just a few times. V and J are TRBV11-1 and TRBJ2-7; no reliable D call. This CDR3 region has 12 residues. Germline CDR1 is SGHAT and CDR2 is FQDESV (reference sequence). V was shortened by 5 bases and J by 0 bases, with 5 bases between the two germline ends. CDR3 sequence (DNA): TGTGCCAGCAGCCACTTCTCCTACGAGCAGTACTTC. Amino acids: CASSHFSYEQYF.

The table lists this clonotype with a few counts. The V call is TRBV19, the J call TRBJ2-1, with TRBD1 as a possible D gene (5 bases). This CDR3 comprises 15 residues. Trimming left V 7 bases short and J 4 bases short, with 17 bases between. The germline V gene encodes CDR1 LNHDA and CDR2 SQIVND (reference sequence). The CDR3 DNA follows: TGTGCCAGTAAGGTAGCAGGCAAGGGGTACAATGAGCAGTTCTTC. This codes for CASKVAGKGYNEQFF.

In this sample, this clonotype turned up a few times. The CDR3 sequence: CASSSAGLGYEQYF. The CDR3 DNA reads TGTGCCAGCAGTAGCGCAGGGTTAGGATACGAGCAGTACTTC. The J gene is TRBJ2-7, the V gene TRBV2, with a weak D call TRBD1 (5 bases). Looked up from germline, CDR1 is SNHLY and CDR2 is FYNNEI. V was pared by 5 bases and J by 4 bases, with 15 bases between. The CDR3 runs to 14 residues.

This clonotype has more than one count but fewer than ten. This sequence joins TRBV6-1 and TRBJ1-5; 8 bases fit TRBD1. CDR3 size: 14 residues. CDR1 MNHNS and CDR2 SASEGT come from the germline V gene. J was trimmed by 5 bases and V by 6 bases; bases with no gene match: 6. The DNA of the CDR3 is TGTGCCAGCAGCAGGACAGGGCCTGATCAGCCCCAGCATTTT. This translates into CASSRTGPDQPQHF.

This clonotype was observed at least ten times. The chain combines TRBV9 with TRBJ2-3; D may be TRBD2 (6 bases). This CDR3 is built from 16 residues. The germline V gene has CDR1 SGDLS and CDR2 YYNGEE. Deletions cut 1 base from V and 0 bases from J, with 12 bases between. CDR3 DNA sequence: TGTGCCAGCAGCGTACGCGGGGTAGCTAGCACAGATACGCAGTATTTT. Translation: CASSVRGVASTDTQYF.

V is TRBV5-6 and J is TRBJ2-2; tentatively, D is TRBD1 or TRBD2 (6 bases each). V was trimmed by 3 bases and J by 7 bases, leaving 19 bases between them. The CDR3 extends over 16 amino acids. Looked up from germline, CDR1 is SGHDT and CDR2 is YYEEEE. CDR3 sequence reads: CASSSEYGGRIGELFF. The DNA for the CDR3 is TGTGCCAGCAGCTCCGAGTACGGGGGCCGGATCGGGGAGCTGTTTTTT.

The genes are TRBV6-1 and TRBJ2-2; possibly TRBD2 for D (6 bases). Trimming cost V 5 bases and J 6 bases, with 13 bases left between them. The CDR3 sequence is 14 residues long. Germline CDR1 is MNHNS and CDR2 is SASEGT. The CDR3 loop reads CASSSRGGAGELFF. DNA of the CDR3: TGTGCCAGCAGTAGCCGCGGCGGGGCCGGGGAGCTGTTTTTT.

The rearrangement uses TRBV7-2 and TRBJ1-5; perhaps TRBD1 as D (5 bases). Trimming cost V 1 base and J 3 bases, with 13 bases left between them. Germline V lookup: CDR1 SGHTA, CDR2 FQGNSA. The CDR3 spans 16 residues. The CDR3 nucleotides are TGTGCCAGCAGCTTAGGGGGACGCGTACCCAATCAGCCCCAGCATTTT. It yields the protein CASSLGGRVPNQPQHF.

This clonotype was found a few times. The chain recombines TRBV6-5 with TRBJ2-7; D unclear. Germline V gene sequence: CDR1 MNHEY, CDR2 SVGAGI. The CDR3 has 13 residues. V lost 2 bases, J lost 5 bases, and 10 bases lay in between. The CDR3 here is CASSYVGTDEQYF. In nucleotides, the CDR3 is TGTGCCAGCAGTTACGTGGGCACGGACGAGCAGTACTTC.

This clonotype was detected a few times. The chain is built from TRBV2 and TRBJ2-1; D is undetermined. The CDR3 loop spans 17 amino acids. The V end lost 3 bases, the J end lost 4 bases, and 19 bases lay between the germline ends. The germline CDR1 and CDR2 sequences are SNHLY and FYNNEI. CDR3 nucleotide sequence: TGTGCCAGCAGTGATGAAGGCGGCGTCGAAGCGTACAATGAGCAGTTCTTC. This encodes CASSDEGGVEAYNEQFF.

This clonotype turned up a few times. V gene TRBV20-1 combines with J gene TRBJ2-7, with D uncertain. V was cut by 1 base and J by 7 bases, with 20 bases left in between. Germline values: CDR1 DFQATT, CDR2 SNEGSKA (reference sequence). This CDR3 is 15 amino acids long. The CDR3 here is CSARVAGLVPGEQYF. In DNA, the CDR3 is TGCAGTGCTAGAGTAGCTGGGCTAGTCCCTGGGGAGCAGTACTTC.

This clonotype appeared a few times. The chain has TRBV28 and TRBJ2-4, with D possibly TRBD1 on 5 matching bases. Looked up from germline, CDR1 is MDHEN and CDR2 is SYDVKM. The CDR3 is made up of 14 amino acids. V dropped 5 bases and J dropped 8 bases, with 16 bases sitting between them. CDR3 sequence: CASSRQSPKDIQYF. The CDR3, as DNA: TGTGCCAGCAGTAGACAGTCTCCTAAGGACATTCAGTACTTC.

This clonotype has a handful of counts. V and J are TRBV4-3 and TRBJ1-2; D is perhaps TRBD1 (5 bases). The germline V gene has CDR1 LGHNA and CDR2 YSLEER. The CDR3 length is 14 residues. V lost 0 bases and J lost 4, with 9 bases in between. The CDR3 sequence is CASSQEGRAYGYTF. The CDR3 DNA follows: TGCGCCAGCAGCCAAGAGGGCAGGGCCTATGGCTACACCTTC.

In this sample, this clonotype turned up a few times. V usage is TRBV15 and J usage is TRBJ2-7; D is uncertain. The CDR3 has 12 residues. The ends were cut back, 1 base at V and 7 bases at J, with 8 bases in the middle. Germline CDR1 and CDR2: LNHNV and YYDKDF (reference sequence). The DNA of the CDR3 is TGTGCCACCAGCAGAGCAGGCCTAGAGCAGTACTTC. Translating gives CATSRAGLEQYF.

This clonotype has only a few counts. In DNA, the CDR3 is TGTGCCAGCAGTGACCAGGGGATCTCTGGAAACACCATATATTTT. It is translated as CASSDQGISGNTIYF. This chain connects TRBV12-3 or TRBV12-4 to TRBJ1-3; TRBD1 is a possible D gene (6 bases). This CDR3 has 15 residues. Trimming left V 5 bases short and J 0 bases short, with 11 bases between.

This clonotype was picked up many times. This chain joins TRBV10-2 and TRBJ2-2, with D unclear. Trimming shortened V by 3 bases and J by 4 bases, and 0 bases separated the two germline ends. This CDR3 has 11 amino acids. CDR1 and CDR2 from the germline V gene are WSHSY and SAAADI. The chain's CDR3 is CASSDTGELFF. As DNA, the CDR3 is TGCGCCAGCAGTGACACCGGGGAGCTGTTTTTT.

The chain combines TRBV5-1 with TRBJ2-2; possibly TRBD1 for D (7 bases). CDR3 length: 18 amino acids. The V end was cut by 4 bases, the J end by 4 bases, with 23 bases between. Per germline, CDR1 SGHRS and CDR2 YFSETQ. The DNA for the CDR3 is TGCGCCAGCAGCAAGGGACAGAGAAAAATCGGGGGCACCGGGGAGCTGTTTTTT. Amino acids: CASSKGQRKIGGTGELFF. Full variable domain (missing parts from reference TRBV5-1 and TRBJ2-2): KAGVTQTPRYLIKTRGQQVTLSCSPISGHRSVSWYQQTPGQGLQFLFEYFSETQRNKGNFPGRFSGRQFSNSRSEMNVSTLELGDSALYLCASSKGQRKIGGTGELFFGEGSRLTVL.

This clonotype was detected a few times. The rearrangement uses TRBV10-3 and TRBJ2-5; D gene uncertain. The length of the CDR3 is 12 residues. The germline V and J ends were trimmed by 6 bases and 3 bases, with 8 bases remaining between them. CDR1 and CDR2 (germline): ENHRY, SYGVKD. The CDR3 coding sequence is TGTGCCATCAGCTCCGCGGAAGAGACCCAGTACTTC. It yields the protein CAISSAEETQYF.

The chain's CDR3 is CASRGTANYGYTF. The DNA for the CDR3 is TGTGCCAGCAGAGGGACTGCTAACTATGGCTACACCTTC. V gene TRBV4-2 combines with J gene TRBJ1-2; a possible D gene is TRBD1 (5 bases). CDR1 and CDR2 (germline): LGHNA, YNFKEQ. The germline V and J ends were trimmed by 6 bases and 0 bases, with 8 bases remaining between them. The CDR3 is made up of 13 amino acids.

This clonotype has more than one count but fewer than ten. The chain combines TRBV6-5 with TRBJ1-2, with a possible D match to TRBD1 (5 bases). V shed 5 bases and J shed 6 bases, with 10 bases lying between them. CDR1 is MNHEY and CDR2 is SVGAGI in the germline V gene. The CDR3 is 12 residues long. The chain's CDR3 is CASSQAGDGYTF. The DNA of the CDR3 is TGTGCCAGCAGTCAGGCGGGGGATGGCTACACCTTC.